This note documents a single T cell receptor (beta chain) sequence. This entry is derived from a study of sequential checkpoint blockade in melanoma. Study information: First-line arms were nivolumab then ipilimumab, or the reverse, randomized 1:1.

The V gene end was trimmed by 5 bases and the J gene end by 5 bases; junction bases not matched to a gene: 3. This CDR3 spans 15 amino acids. CDR1 and CDR2 (germline): SGHVS, FQNEAQ. Generated by immunoSEQ multiplex PCR, the TCRdb table keeps only in-frame clones and is missing some. The profile shows 25,000 to 35,000 clones, about 88% of them singletons. The treatment here: randomized to nivolumab then ipilimumab (arm A) or the reverse (arm B). Live CD3+CD8+ CD19− CD56− cells were sorted from PBMCs. Sequences were derived from CD8+ T cells sorted from blood (inferred from file names), sampled from a patient given nivolumab and ipilimumab in sequence. This TCR came from a human donor with melanoma. The chain is built from TRBV7-8 and TRBJ2-1; 13 positions agree with TRBD2. The CDR3 DNA follows: TGTGCCAGCAGCCGAACTAGCGGGGGGGACAATGAGCAGTTCTTC. Its translation: CASSRTSGGDNEQFF. The full variable domain, rest sourced from reference TRBV7-8 and TRBJ2-1, is GAGVSQSPRYKVAKRGQDVALRCDPISGHVSLFWYQQALGQGPEFLTYFQNEAQLDKSGLPSDRFFAERPEGSVSTLKIQRTQQEDSAVYLCASSRTSGGDNEQFFGPGTRLTVL.